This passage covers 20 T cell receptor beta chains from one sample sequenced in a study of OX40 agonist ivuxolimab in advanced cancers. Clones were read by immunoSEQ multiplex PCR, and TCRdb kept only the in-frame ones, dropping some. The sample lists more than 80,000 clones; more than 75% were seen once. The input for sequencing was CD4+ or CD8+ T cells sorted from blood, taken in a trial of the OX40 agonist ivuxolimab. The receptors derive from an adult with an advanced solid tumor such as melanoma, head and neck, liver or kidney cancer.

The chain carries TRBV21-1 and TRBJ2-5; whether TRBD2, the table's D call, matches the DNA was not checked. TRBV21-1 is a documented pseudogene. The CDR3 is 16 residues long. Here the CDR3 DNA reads TGTGCCAGCAGCAAAGCTCCTAGCGGGCTTTTGGAGACCCAGTACTTC. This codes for CASSKAPSGLLETQYF.

The CDR3 DNA sequence: TGTGCCACCAGCAGAGATCGGACGGGACTGGGGGCGGACACAGATACGCAGTATTTT. Its translation: CATSRDRTGLGADTDTQYF. J is TRBJ2-3 and V is TRBV15; perhaps D is TRBD1 or TRBD2 (6 bases each). The CDR3 is made up of 19 amino acids. In germline, CDR1 is LNHNV, CDR2 YYDKDF (reference sequence). V lost 0 bases to trimming and J lost 2 bases, with 21 bases between them.

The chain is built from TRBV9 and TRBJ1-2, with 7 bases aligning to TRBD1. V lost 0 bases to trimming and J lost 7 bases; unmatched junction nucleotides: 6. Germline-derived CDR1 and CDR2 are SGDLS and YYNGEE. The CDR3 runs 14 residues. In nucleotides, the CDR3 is TGTGCCAGCAGCGTAGGCGGCAGGGGGGGTGGCTACACCTTC. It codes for CASSVGGRGGGYTF. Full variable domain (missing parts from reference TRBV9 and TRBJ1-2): DSGVTQTPKHLITATGQRVTLRCSPRSGDLSVYWYQQSLDQGLQFLIQYYNGEERAKGNILERFSAQQFPDLHSELNLSSLELGDSALYFCASSVGGRGGGYTFGSGTRLTVV.

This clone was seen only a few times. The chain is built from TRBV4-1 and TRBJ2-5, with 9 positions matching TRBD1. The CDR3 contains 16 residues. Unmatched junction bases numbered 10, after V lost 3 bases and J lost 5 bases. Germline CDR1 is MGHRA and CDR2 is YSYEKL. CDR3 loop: CASSQAGQGIRETQYF. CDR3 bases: TGCGCCAGCAGCCAGGCCGGACAGGGGATTCGGGAGACCCAGTACTTC.

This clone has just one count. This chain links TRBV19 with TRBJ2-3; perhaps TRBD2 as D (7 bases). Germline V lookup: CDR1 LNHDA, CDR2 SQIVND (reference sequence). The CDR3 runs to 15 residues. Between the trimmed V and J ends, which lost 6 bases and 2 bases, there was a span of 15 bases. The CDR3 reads CASRSGGGHTDTQYF. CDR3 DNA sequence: TGTGCCAGTAGGAGTGGGGGGGGACACACAGATACGCAGTATTTT.

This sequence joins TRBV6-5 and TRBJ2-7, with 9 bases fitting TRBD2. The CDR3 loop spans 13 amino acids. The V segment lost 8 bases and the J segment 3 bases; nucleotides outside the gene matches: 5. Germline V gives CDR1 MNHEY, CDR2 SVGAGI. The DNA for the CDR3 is TGTGCCAGCCGGGGCGGGAGGGTCTACGAGCAGTACTTC. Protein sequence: CASRGGRVYEQYF.

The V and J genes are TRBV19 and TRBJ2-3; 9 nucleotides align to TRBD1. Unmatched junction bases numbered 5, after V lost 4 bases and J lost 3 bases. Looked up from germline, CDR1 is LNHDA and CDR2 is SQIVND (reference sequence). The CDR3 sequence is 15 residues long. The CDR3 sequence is CASSKPGQGTDTQYF. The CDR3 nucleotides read TGTGCCAGTAGTAAGCCGGGACAGGGAACAGATACGCAGTATTTT. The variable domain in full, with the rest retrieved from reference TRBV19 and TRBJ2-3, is DGGITQSPKYLFRKEGQNVTLSCEQNLNHDAMYWYRQDPGQGLRLIYYSQIVNDFQKGDIAEGYSVSREKKESFPLTVTSAQKNPTAFYLCASSKPGQGTDTQYFGPGTRLTVL.

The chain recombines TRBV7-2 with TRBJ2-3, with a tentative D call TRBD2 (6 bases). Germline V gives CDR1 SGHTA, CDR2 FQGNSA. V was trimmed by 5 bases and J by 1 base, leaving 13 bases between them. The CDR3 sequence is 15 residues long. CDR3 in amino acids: CASSVLAGGTDTQYF. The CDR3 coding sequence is TGTGCCAGCAGCGTACTAGCCGGGGGCACAGATACGCAGTATTTT.

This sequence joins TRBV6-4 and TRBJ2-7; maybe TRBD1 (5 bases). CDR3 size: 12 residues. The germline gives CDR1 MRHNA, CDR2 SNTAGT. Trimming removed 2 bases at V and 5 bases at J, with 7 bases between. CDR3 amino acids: CASSDKGDEQYF. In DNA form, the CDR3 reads TGTGCCAGCAGTGACAAAGGGGACGAGCAGTACTTC.

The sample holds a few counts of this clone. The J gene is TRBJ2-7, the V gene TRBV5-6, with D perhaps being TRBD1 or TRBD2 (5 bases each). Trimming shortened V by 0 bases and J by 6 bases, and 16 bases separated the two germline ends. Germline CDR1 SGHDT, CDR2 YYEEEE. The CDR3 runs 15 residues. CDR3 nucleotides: TGTGCCAGCAGCTTGGGGGGATTCGGGACGGGCGAGCAGTACTTC. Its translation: CASSLGGFGTGEQYF.

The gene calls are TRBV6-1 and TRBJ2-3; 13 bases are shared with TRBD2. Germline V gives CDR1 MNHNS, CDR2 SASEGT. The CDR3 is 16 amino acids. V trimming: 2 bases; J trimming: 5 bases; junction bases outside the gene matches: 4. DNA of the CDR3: TGTGCCAGCAGTGAAAGGACTAGCGGGAGTGGAGATACGCAGTATTTT. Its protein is CASSERTSGSGDTQYF.

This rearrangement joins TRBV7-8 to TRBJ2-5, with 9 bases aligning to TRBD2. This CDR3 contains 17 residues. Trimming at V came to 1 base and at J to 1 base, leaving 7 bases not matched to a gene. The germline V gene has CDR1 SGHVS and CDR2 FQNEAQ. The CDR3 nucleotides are TGTGCCAGCAGCTTAGTCGGCGGGAGGGCCCTCCAAGAGACCCAGTACTTC. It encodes CASSLVGGRALQETQYF.

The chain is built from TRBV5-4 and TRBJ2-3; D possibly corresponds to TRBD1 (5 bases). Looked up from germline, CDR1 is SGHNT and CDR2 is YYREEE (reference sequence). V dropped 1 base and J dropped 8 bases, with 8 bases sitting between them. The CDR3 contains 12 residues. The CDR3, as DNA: TGTGCCAGCAGCTTGCAGGGATCTACGCAGTATTTT. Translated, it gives CASSLQGSTQYF.

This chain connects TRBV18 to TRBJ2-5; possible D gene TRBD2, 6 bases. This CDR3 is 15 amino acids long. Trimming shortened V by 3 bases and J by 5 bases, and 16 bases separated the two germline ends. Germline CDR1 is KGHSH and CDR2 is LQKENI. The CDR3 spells CASSPPRGGAETQYF. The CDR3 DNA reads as TGTGCCAGCTCACCCCCTAGGGGAGGTGCGGAGACCCAGTACTTC. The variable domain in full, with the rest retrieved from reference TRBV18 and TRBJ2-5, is NAGVMQNPRHLVRRRGQEARLRCSPMKGHSHVYWYRQLPEEGLKFMVYLQKENIIDESGMPKERFSAEFPKEGPSILRIQQVVRGDSAAYFCASSPPRGGAETQYFGPGTRLLVL.

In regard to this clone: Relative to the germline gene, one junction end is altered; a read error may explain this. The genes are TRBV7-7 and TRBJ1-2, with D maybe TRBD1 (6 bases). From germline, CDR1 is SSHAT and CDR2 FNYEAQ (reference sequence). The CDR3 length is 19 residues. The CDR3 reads CASTLLRERSEGGNYGYTF. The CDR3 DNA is TGTGCTAGCACCCTGCTTAGGGAGAGATCAGAAGGGGGTAACTATGGCTACACCTTC.

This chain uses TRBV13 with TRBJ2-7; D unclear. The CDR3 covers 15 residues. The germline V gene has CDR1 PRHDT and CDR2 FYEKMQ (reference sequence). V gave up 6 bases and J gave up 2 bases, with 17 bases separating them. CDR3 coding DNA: TGTGCCAGCAGTGAAGCGTCAATAGACACCTACGAGCAGTACTTC. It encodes CASSEASIDTYEQYF. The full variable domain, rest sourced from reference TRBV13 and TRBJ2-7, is AAGVIQSPRHLIKEKRETATLKCYPIPRHDTVYWYQQGPGQDPQFLISFYEKMQSDKGSIPDRFSAQQFSDYHSELNMSSLELGDSALYFCASSEASIDTYEQYFGPGTRLTVT.

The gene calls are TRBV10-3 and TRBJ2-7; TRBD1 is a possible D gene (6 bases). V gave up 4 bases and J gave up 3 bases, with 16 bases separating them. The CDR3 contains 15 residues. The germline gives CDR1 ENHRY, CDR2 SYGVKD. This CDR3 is CAISGGPFNLYEQYF. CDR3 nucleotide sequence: TGTGCCATCAGTGGGGGGCCCTTTAATCTCTACGAGCAGTACTTC.

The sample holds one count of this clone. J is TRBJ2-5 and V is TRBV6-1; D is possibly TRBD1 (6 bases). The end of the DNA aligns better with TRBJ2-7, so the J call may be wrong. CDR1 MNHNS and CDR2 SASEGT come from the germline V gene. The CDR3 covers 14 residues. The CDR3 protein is CASSGRQASYEQYF. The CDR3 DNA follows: TGTGCCAGCAGTGGCCGACAGGCCTCTTACGAGCAGTACTTC.

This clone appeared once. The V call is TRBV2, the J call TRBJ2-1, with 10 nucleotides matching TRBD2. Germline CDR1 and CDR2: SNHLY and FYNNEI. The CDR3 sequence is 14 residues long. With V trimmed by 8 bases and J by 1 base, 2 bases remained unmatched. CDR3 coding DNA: TGTGCCAGCGGACTAGCGGAATCCTACAATGAGCAGTTCTTC. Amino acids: CASGLAESYNEQFF. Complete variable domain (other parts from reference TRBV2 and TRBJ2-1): EPEVTQTPSHQVTQMGQEVILRCVPISNHLYFYWYRQILGQKVEFLVSFYNNEISEKSEIFDDQFSVERPDGSNFTLKIRSTKLEDSAMYFCASGLAESYNEQFFGPGTRLTVL.

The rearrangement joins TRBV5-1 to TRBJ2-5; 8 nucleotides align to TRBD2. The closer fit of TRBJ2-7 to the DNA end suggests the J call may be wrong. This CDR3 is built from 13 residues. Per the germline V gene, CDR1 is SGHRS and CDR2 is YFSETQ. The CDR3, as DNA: TGCGCCAGCAGCTCCGGGGGGGCCTACGAGCAGTACTTC. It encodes CASSSGGAYEQYF.